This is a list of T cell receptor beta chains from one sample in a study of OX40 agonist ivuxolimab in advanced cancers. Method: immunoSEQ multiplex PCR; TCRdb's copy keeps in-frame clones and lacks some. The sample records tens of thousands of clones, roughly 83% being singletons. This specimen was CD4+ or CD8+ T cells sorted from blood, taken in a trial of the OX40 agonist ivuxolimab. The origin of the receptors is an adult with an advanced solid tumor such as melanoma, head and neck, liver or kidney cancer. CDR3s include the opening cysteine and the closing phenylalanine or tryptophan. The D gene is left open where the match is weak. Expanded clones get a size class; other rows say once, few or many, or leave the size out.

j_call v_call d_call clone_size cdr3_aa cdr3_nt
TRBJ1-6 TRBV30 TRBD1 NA CAWARDRPRSSYNSPLHF TGTGCCTGGGCCAGGGACAGGCCTAGAAGCTCCTATAATTCACCCCTCCACTTT
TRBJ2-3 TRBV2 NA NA CASSSTSTQYF TGTGCCAGCAGTTCCACTTCCACGCAGTATTTT
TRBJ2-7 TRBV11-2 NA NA CASSLDDGAGADEQYF TGTGCCAGCAGCTTAGATGATGGGGCAGGGGCCGACGAGCAGTACTTC
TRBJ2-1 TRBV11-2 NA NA CASSFTGLASNEQFF TGTGCCAGCAGCTTTACAGGCCTGGCCTCCAATGAGCAGTTCTTC
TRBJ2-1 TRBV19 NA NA CASSMVQYQQFF TGTGCCAGTAGTATGGTCCAATATCAGCAGTTCTTC
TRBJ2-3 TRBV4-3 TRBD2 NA CASSQDPSGSLTDTQYF TGCGCCAGCAGCCAAGATCCGAGCGGGAGTTTAACAGATACGCAGTATTTT
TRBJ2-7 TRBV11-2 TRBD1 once CASSDPPTGYYEQYF TGTGCCAGCAGCGATCCACCGACAGGGTACTACGAGCAGTACTTC
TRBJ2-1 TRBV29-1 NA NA CSVDGPLIGNEQFF TGCAGCGTTGATGGGCCCCTAATCGGCAATGAGCAGTTCTTC
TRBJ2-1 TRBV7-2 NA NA CASSRRLSGNNEQFF TGTGCCAGCAGCCGTAGGCTCAGCGGTAACAATGAGCAGTTCTTC
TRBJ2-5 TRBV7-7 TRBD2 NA CASSREAGGRETQYF TGTGCTAGCAGCCGTGAAGCGGGAGGGCGAGAGACCCAGTACTTC
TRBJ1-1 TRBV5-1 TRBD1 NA CASSIYSQGANTEAFF TGCGCCAGCAGCATCTATTCGCAGGGGGCCAACACTGAAGCTTTCTTT
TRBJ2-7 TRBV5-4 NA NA CASSLGGASYEQYF TGTGCCAGCAGCTTAGGCGGGGCCTCCTACGAGCAGTACTTC
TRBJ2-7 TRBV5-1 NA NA CASSRLTEGEQYF TGCGCCAGCAGCCGCTTGACAGAAGGAGAGCAGTACTTC
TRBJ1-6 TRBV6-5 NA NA CASSYSGTVNSPLHF TGTGCCAGCAGTTACTCCGGGACGGTTAATTCACCCCTCCACTTT
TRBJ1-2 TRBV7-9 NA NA CASSSESPRNGYTF TGTGCCAGCAGCTCGGAGTCTCCACGGAATGGCTACACCTTC
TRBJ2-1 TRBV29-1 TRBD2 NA CSVDRAGGSYNEQFF TGCAGCGTTGACCGTGCGGGAGGGTCCTACAATGAGCAGTTCTTC